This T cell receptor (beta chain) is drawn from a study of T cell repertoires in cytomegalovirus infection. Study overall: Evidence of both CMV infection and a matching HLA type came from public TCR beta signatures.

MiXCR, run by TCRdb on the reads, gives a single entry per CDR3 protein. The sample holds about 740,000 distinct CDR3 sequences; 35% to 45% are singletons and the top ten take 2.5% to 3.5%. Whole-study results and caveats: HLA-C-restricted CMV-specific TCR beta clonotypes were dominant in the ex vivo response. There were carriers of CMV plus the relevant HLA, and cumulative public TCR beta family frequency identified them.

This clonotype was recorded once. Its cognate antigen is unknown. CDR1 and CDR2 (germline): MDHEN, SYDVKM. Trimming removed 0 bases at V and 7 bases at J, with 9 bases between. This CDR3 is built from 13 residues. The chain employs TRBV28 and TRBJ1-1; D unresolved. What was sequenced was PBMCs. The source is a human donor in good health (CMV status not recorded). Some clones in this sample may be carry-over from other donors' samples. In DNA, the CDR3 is TGTGCCAGCAGTTTATGGGGCCGCAATGAAGCTTTCTTT. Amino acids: CASSLWGRNEAFF.